This paragraph reports one TCR beta chain. Its antigen is as yet unknown. CDR1 and CDR2 (germline): WSHSY, SAAADI. The CDR3 is 16 amino acids. The J segment lost 0 bases and the V segment lost 3 bases, leaving 7 bases of the junction unmatched. This specimen belongs to a study of OX40 agonist ivuxolimab in advanced cancers. Across the study: The mean age was roughly 60 years, ranging from about 20 to 79, with around four fifths of participants male. Treatment received earlier with anti-PD-1, anti-PD-L1 or anti-CTLA-4 agents was allowed, and over 30% had some.

The study, taken as a whole, reports: Certain nonresponders additionally had low normalized T-cell clonal expansion. Relatively little clonal expansion, among the lowest observed, appeared in partial responders at 0.1-3.0 mg/kg.

Assay used: immunoSEQ multiplex PCR; TCRdb lists only in-frame clones, some missing. The sample lists about 60,000 clones; approximately 86% were seen once. V is TRBV10-2 and J is TRBJ2-7, with 8 bases lining up with TRBD1. The receptor was isolated from an adult with an advanced solid tumor such as melanoma, head and neck, liver or kidney cancer. The sequencing here drew on CD4+ or CD8+ T cells sorted from blood, taken in a trial of the OX40 agonist ivuxolimab. The CDR3 DNA is TGCGCCAGCAGTGACTCTGACAGGGGAAGCTCCTACGAGCAGTACTTC. Its translation is CASSDSDRGSSYEQYF.